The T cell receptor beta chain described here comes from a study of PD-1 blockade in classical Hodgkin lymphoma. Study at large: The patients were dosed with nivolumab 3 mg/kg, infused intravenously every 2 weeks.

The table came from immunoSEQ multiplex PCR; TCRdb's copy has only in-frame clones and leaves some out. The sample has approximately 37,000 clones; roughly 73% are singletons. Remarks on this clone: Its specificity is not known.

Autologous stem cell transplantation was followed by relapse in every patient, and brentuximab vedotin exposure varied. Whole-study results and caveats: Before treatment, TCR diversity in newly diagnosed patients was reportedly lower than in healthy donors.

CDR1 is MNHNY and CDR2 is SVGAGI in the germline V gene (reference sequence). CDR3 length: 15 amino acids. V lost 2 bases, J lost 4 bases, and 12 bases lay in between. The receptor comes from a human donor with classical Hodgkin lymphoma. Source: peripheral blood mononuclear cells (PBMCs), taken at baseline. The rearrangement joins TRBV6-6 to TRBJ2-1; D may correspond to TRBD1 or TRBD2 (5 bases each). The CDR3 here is CASSYPGTRYNEQFF. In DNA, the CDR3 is TGTGCCAGCAGTTACCCCGGGACGCGGTACAATGAGCAGTTCTTC.